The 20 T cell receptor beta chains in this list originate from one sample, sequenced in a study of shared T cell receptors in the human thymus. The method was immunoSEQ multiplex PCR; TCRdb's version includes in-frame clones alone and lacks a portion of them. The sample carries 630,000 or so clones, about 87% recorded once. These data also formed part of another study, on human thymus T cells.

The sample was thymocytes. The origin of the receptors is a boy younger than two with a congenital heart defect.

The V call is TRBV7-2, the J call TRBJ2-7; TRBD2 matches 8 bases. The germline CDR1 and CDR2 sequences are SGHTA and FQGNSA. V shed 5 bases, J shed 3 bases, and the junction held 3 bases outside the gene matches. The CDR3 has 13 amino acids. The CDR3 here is CASSRSGDYEQYF. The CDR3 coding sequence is TGTGCCAGCAGCCGTAGCGGGGACTACGAGCAGTACTTC.

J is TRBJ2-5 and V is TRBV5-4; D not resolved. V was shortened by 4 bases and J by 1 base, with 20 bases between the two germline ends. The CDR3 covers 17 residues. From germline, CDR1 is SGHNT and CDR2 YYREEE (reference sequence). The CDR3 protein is CASSPRTTATLQETQYF. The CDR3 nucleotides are TGTGCCAGCAGCCCTCGAACTACCGCGACCCTCCAAGAGACCCAGTACTTC.

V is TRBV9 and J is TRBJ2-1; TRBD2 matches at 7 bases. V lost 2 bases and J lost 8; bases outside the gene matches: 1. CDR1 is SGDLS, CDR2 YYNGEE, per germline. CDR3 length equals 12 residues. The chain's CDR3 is CASSVSGHEQFF. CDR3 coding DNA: TGTGCCAGCAGCGTTAGCGGGCATGAGCAGTTCTTC.

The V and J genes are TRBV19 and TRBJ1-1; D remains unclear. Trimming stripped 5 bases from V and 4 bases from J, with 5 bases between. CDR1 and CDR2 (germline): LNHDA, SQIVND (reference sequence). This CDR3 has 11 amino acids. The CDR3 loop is CASSLGTEAFF. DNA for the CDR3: TGTGCCAGTAGTCTCGGCACTGAAGCTTTCTTT.

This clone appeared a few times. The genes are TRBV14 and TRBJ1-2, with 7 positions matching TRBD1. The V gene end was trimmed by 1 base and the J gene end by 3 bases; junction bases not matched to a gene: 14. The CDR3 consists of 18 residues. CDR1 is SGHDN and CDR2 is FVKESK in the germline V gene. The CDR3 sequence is CASSQGGQQPSNHYGYTF. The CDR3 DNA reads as TGTGCCAGCAGCCAAGGGGGACAGCAACCCTCCAATCACTATGGCTACACCTTC.

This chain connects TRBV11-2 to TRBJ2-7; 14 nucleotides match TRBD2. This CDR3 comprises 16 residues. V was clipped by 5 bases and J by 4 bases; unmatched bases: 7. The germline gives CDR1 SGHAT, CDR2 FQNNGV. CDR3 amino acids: CASSPTGTSGSYEQYF. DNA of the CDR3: TGTGCCAGCAGCCCCACTGGGACTAGCGGGAGTTACGAGCAGTACTTC.

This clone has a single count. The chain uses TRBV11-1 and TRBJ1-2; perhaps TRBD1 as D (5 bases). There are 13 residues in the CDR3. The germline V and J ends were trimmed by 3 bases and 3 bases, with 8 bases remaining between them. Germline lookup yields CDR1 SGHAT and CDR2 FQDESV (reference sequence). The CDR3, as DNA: TGTGCCAGCAGCTTTACGACAGACTATGGCTACACCTTC. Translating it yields CASSFTTDYGYTF. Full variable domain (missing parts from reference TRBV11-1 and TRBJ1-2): EAEVAQSPRYKITEKSQAVAFWCDPISGHATLYWYRQILGQGPELLVQFQDESVVDDSQLPKDRFSAERLKGVDSTLKIQPAELGDSAMYLCASSFTTDYGYTFGSGTRLTVV.

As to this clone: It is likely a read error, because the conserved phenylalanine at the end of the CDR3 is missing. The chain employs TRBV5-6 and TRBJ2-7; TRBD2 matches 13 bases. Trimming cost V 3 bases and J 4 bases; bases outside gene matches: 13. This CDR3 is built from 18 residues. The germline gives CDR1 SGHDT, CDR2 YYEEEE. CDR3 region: CASSCSSLPTSGRYEQYL. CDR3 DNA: TGTGCCAGCAGCTGTTCTTCTCTTCCGACTAGCGGGAGGTACGAGCAGTACCTC.

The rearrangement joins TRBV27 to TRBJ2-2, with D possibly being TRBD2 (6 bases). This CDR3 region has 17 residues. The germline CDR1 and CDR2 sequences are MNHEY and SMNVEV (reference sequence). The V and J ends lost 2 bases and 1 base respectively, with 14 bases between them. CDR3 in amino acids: CASSLTHLSGNTGELFF. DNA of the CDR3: TGTGCCAGCAGTTTAACTCACCTTAGCGGGAACACCGGGGAGCTGTTTTTT.

The CDR3 bases are TGTGCCAGCAGCTTCAAGGGACAGAACTACGAGCAGTACTTC. It translates to CASSFKGQNYEQYF. V is TRBV11-2 and J is TRBJ2-7; 7 bases map to TRBD1. Germline V lookup: CDR1 SGHAT, CDR2 FQNNGV. Trimming removed 3 bases from V and 3 bases from J; junction bases left unmatched: 5. The CDR3 has 14 amino acids.

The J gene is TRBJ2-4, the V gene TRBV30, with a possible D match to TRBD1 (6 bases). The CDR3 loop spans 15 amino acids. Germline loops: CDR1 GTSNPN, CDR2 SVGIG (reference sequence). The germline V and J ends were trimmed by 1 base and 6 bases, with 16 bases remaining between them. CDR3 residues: CAWSGGQIDPNIQYF. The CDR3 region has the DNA TGTGCCTGGAGTGGAGGACAGATTGACCCAAACATTCAGTACTTC.

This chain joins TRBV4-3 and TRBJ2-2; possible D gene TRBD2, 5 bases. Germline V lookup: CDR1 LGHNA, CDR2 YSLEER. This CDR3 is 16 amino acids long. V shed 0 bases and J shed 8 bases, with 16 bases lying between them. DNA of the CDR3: TGCGCCAGCAGCCAAGATCGAAACGAAACGGGGGGGGAGCTGTTTTTT. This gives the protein CASSQDRNETGGELFF.

The CDR3 DNA reads as TGTGCCAGCAGCGGAGGGGGCAATCAGCCCCAGCATTTT. This gives the protein CASSGGGNQPQHF. The chain employs TRBV7-9 and TRBJ1-5; tentatively, D is TRBD1 (5 bases). The V end lost 5 bases, the J end lost 2 bases, and 7 bases lay between the germline ends. The CDR3 covers 13 residues. Germline values: CDR1 SEHNR, CDR2 FQNEAQ (reference sequence).

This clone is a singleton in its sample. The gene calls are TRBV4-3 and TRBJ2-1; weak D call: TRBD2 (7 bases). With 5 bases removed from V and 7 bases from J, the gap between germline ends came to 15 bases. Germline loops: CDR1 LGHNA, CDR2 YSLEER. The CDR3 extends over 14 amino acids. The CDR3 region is CASSGMRGGNEQFF. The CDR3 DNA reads TGCGCCAGCAGCGGTATGAGGGGGGGGAATGAGCAGTTCTTC.

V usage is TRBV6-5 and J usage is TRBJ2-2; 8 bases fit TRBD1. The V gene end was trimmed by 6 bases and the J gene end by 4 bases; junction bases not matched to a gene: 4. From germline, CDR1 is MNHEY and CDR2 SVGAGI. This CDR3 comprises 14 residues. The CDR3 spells CASRQQGVTGELFF. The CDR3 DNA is TGTGCCAGCAGGCAACAGGGGGTCACCGGGGAGCTGTTTTTT.

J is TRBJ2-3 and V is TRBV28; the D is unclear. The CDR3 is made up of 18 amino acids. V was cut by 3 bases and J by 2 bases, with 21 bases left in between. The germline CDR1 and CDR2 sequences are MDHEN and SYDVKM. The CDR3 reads CASSFISPPADITDTQYF. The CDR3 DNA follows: TGTGCCAGCAGTTTTATCTCCCCCCCTGCGGATATCACAGATACGCAGTATTTT.

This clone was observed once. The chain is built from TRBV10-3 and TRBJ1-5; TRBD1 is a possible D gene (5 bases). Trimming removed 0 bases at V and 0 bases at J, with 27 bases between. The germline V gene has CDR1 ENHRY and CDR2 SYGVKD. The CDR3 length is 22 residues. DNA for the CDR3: TGTGCCATCAGTGAGTCTCCCCGGGGGGAGGGAGCCAATTCCTATAGCAATCAGCCCCAGCATTTT. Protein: CAISESPRGEGANSYSNQPQHF.

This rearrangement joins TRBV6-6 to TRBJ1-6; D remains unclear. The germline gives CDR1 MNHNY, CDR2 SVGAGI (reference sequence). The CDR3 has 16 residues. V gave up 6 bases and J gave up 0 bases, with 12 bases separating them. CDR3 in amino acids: CASSYPMSSYNSPLHF. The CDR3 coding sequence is TGTGCCAGCAGCTACCCCATGAGCTCCTATAATTCACCCCTCCACTTT.

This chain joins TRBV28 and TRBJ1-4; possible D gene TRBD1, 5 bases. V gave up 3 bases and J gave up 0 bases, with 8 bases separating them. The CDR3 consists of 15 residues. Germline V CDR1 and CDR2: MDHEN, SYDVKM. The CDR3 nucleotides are TGTGCCAGCAGTTTGACAGCTGCAACTAATGAAAAACTGTTTTTT. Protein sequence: CASSLTAATNEKLFF.

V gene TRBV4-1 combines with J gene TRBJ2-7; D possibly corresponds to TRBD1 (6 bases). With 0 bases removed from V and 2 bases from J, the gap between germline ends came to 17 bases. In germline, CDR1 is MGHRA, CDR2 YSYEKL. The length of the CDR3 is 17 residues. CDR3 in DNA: TGCGCCAGCAGCCAAGATCTGGGGGCCTTCACCCCCTACGAGCAGTACTTC. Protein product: CASSQDLGAFTPYEQYF.